This entry describes one T cell receptor (beta chain). Sequenced by immunoSEQ multiplex PCR; TCRdb stores in-frame clones only, minus some. The sample contains about 100,000 clones, 85% to 90% of which appear only once. This entry belongs to a study of T cell responses to AZD1222 COVID-19 vaccine. The V and J ends lost 3 bases and 8 bases respectively, with 7 bases between them. The length of the CDR3 is 11 residues. Germline values: CDR1 ENHRY, CDR2 SYGVKD. The sequence derives from an adult in good health. The chain joins TRBV10-3 to TRBJ1-2; D uncertain. The material sequenced was peripheral blood, taken on day 0 of AZD1222 vaccination. The CDR3 DNA is TGTGCCATCAGTGATCTAACCGGCTACACCTTC. Protein: CAISDLTGYTF.